These T cell receptor beta chains were read from a single sample in a study of blood T cell repertoires in COVID-19. Sequencing was performed with immunoSEQ multiplex PCR; in TCRdb, only in-frame clones are kept and a portion is missing. This table holds about 260,000 clones, approximately 89% found once. The sample comprised peripheral blood. Receptors were obtained from a man in his forties who had recovered from COVID-19. The conserved cysteine and the conserved F or W are not part of the CDR3 here.

V gene	J gene	CDR3 protein
TRBV9	TRBJ1-4	ASSVDGQGTEKLF
TRBV12-3/TRBV12-4	TRBJ2-3	ASSHRDTQY
TRBV2	TRBJ1-2	ASSEGGGDYGYT
TRBV21-1	TRBJ2-3	ASSPRSSNTDTQY
TRBV5-1	TRBJ1-4	ASSPGTGYEKLF
TRBV6-5	TRBJ1-1	ASSYLSTVTEAF
TRBV12-3/TRBV12-4	TRBJ2-3	ASSFRTPDTQY
TRBV27	TRBJ1-4	ASSPDRGRNEKLF
TRBV19	TRBJ1-5	ASRKRDRADQPQH
TRBV4-2	TRBJ2-6	ASSQSGPLASGANVLT
TRBV14	TRBJ2-3	ASSQDGAYTDTQY
TRBV27	TRBJ2-1	ASSSGTSGGKGHNEQF
TRBV5-8	TRBJ2-1	ASSLGTSGDNEQF
TRBV13	TRBJ1-2	ASSAGTGRGYT
TRBV24-1	TRBJ2-2	ATSDPRANTGELF
TRBV5-5	TRBJ2-1	ASSLALSGGGNEQF
TRBV3-1/TRBV3-2	TRBJ1-2	ASSPTQGSYGYT
TRBV3-1/TRBV3-2	TRBJ2-7	ASSPRGGSEQY
TRBV6-5	TRBJ2-3	ASFRDRYTDTQY
TRBV5-6	TRBJ1-6	ASSNRLINSPLH
TRBV10-3	TRBJ2-5	AISGQIQETQY
TRBV7-8	TRBJ1-5	ASSPPQAMQPQH
TRBV1	TRBJ2-1	TSSQDRGAGGPTPEQF